This entry concerns a single T cell receptor (beta chain). Antigen unknown. Primers: 60 Vbeta forward and 13 Jbeta reverse. TCRdb's copy holds only in-frame clones and misses some; the assay was immunoSEQ multiplex PCR. Of around 100,000 clones listed, approximately 73% are singletons. These data come from a study of cytomegalovirus exposure and HLA in healthy donors. Overall study results and limits: Three CMV-associated chains proved CMV antigen-specific in vitro. A later look showed TCR association rates differing by HLA locus, highest for DRB1 and lowest for HLA-C. Several top significant clusters appeared, in a later analysis, to be linked to common viral pathogens. Sequence variants that were highly shared formed a cluster that was likely a sequencing artifact.

The receptor's source is a man aged 35 to 55 in good health and CMV-seronegative. The source material was PBMCs.

Written as DNA, the CDR3 is TGTGCCAGCAGAGAGAACAGGGGTAGAAATCAGCCCCAGCATTTT. Translation gives CASRENRGRNQPQHF. This chain links TRBV6-4 with TRBJ1-5; the match to TRBD1 covers 7 bases. V lost 6 bases, J lost 4 bases, and 9 bases stayed unmatched. CDR3 length equals 15 residues. Germline CDR1 is MRHNA and CDR2 is SNTAGT.